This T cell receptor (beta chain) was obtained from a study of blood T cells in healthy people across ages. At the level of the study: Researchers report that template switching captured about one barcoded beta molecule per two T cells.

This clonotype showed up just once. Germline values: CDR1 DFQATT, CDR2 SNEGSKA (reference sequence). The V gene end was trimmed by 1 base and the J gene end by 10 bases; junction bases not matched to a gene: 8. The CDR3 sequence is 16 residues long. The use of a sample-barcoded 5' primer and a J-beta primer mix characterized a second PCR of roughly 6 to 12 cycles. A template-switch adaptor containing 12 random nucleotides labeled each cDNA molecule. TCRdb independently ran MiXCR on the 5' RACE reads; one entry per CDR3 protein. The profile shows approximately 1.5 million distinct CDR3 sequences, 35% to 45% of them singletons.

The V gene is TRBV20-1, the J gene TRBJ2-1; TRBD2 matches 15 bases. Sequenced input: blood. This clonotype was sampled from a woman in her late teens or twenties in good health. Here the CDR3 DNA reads TGCAGTGCTAGAGTAGGGACTAGCGGGAGGTCCGGCGAGCAGTTCTTC. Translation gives CSARVGTSGRSGEQFF.